A single T cell receptor (beta chain) is shown here with its context. Its antigen is as yet unknown. The data were produced by immunoSEQ multiplex PCR, yet TCRdb's version contains in-frame clones alone and is incomplete. The sample carries under 200,000 clones, less than 95% recorded once. The data originate from a study of T cell responses to AZD1222 COVID-19 vaccine. Study-wide findings and caveats: Dominant at 160-218 and 743-854, vaccine-associated CD4 TCRs also spanned spike. The study sampled repertoires only after the peak T cell response. Only five or six AZD1222 recipients were seropositive at baseline.

The V and J ends lost 4 bases and 3 bases, in that order; junction bases with no gene match: 7. The CDR3 covers 15 residues. Germline-derived CDR1 and CDR2 are MNHEY and SMNVEV (reference sequence). The V gene is TRBV27, the J gene TRBJ2-5; 8 bases fit TRBD2. The specimen was peripheral blood, collected on day 0 of AZD1222 vaccination. This receptor was taken from an adult in good health. The DNA of the CDR3 is TGTGCCAGCAGTTGGACTAGCCGGGCGAAAGAGACCCAGTACTTC. Amino acid sequence: CASSWTSRAKETQYF.